This T cell receptor beta chain was captured in a study of cytomegalovirus exposure and HLA in healthy donors. Looking at the study overall: An early release of data contained about 85 million unique TCRs, which came from HLA-typed donors. Study conclusions and caveats: The study reported that TCR beta sequences accurately predicted HLA-A and HLA-B alleles in most subjects. In vitro checks showed that a few CMV-associated chains really do target CMV antigens. CMV serostatus was the only immune exposure information that was available.

Notes on this clone: The antigen is undetermined.

Primers for the PCR totalled 60 Vbeta and 13 Jbeta. Libraries were prepared by immunoSEQ multiplex PCR; TCRdb keeps only in-frame clonotypes and omits some of them. There are around 150,000 clones in the sample; approximately 72% occur only once, and 7% to 7.5% lies in the top ten. The CDR3 spans 15 residues. The V end was cut by 4 bases, the J end by 11 bases, with 18 bases between. From germline, CDR1 is LNHDA and CDR2 SQIVND (reference sequence). The chain uses TRBV19 and TRBJ1-6; possibly TRBD1 for D (6 bases). The specimen sequenced was PBMCs. The source is a man aged 40-50 years in good health and CMV-seropositive. CDR3 residues: CASSTGTLNRPPLHF. The CDR3 DNA reads TGTGCCAGTAGTACCGGGACACTGAATAGGCCACCCCTCCACTTT.